The clone carrying this TCR beta chain occurred many times. What it binds is unknown. Through a sample-barcoded 5' primer and a J-beta primer mix, a second PCR was run for about 6 to 11 cycles. TCRdb re-called the 5' RACE reads through MiXCR, storing one row per CDR3 protein. The sample comprises 600,000 or so distinct CDR3 sequences, approximately 30% of which are singletons, and 15% to 19% rests with the top ten. Losses at the gene ends were 2 bases for V and 6 bases for J; bases not matched to a gene: 8. CDR1 and CDR2 (germline): DFQATT, SNEGSKA (reference sequence). This CDR3 is built from 15 residues. This entry belongs to a study of blood T cells in healthy people across ages. Overall study results and limits: Calculation of diversity from one million T cells yielded estimates considered to be underestimates.

The J gene is TRBJ2-7, the V gene TRBV20-1, with TRBD2 matching 12 bases. Sequenced material: blood. The origin of this receptor is a woman older than 75 in good health. This CDR3 reads CSARLAGGQFPEQYF. CDR3 DNA: TGCAGTGCTAGACTAGCGGGGGGGCAGTTCCCCGAGCAGTACTTC.